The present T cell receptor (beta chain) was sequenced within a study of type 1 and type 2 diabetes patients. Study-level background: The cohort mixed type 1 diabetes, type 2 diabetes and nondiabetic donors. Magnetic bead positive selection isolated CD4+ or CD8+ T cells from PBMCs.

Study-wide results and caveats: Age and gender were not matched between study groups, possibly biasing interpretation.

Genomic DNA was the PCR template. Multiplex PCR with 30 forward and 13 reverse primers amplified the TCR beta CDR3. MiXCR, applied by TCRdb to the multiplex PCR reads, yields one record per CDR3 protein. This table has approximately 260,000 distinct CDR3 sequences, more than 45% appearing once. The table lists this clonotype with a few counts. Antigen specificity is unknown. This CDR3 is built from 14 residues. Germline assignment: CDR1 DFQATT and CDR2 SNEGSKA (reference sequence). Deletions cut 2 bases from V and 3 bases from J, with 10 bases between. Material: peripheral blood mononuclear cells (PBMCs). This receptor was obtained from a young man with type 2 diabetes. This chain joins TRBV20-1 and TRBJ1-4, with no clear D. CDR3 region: CSARIAISNEKLFF. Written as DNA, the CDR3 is TGCAGTGCTAGAATCGCCATCTCTAATGAAAAACTGTTTTTT.